This T cell receptor (beta chain) was found in a study of shared clonotypes between healthy human individuals. Overall study: Donor ages ranged 18 to 49 years: a couple of women, a few men.

The method was immunoSEQ multiplex PCR; TCRdb's version includes in-frame clones alone and lacks a portion of them. Of 2 million or so clones in the sample, roughly 96% were seen once. This CDR3 has 15 amino acids. V lost 1 base and J lost 2; bases outside the gene matches: 6. CDR1 is SGHRS and CDR2 is YFSETQ in the germline V gene. The receptor comes from a man between 18 and 35 years old in good health. Sequencing was performed on naive CD4+ T cells sorted from blood. The subset: CD45RA+ positively selected. The V call is TRBV5-1, the J call TRBJ2-7; TRBD1 matches at 7 bases. CDR3 amino acids: CASSLMAGGPYEQYF. The DNA for the CDR3 is TGCGCCAGCAGCTTGATGGCAGGGGGTCCCTACGAGCAGTACTTC.